Listed below are T cell receptor beta chains from one sample, sequenced in a study of blood T cell repertoires in COVID-19. TCRdb's copy holds only in-frame clones and misses some; the assay was immunoSEQ multiplex PCR. Of around 220,000 clones in the sample, approximately 84% are singletons; the top ten hold 4.4%. Sequencing input: peripheral blood. All receptors come from a man over 45 with acute or convalescent COVID-19. Both conserved end residues are part of each CDR3. D genes are given only for firm matches. Some rows mark clone size as missing; the rest say once, few, many or name a class of expanded clone.

TRBJ1-1,TRBV27,NA,NA,CASSSQIVASEAFF,TGTGCCAGCAGTTCCCAAATTGTCGCGAGTGAAGCTTTCTTT
TRBJ2-3,TRBV9,TRBD2,NA,CASSGRVAGASTTDTQYF,TGTGCCAGCAGCGGGAGAGTAGCGGGGGCCTCAACCACAGATACGCAGTATTTT
TRBJ2-1,TRBV19,TRBD2,NA,CARITGTSDRYNEQFF,TGTGCCAGGATAACCGGGACTAGCGACCGCTACAATGAGCAGTTCTTC
TRBJ1-1,TRBV18,TRBD1,NA,CASSPQGAGAEAFF,TGTGCCAGCTCACCACAGGGGGCCGGCGCTGAAGCTTTCTTT
TRBJ1-1,TRBV6-2/TRBV6-3,NA,NA,CASSLDRRGTEAFF,TGTGCCAGCAGTCTCGACAGACGGGGGACTGAAGCTTTCTTT
TRBJ1-1,TRBV2,TRBD1,NA,CASTRQGPPTEAFF,TGTGCCAGCACCCGACAGGGGCCCCCCACTGAAGCTTTCTTT
TRBJ1-1,TRBV29-1,NA,NA,CSVGGQLNTEAFF,TGCAGCGTTGGAGGACAGCTGAACACTGAAGCTTTCTTT
TRBJ1-2,TRBV2,NA,once,CASSGMGAYGYTF,TGTGCCAGCAGTGGGATGGGGGCCTATGGCTACACCTTC
TRBJ2-2,TRBV11-2,TRBD1,NA,CASSLGTGGSGGELFF,TGTGCCAGCAGCTTAGGGACAGGGGGCAGTGGCGGGGAGCTGTTTTTT
TRBJ1-5,TRBV21-1,NA,NA,CASSHSGQMWGNNQPQHF,TGTGCCAGCAGCCATTCTGGACAGATGTGGGGCAATAATCAGCCCCAGCATTTT
TRBJ2-1,TRBV5-5,TRBD2,NA,CASSLDPGGPRFEQFF,TGTGCCAGCAGCTTGGACCCGGGGGGGCCGAGGTTTGAGCAGTTCTTC
TRBJ2-1,TRBV4-1,TRBD2,NA,CASSQDPGLAGPYNEQFF,TGCGCCAGCAGCCAAGATCCGGGACTAGCGGGACCCTACAATGAGCAGTTCTTC
TRBJ1-6,TRBV6-5,TRBD1,NA,CASSSPQGALHF,TGTGCCAGCAGTTCCCCTCAGGGGGCCCTCCACTTT
TRBJ1-2,TRBV5-1,TRBD1,NA,CASRFGQGDGYTF,TGCGCCAGCAGGTTTGGACAGGGGGATGGCTACACCTTC
TRBJ1-3,TRBV6-1,NA,NA,CASSEFLKAERQLYF,TGTGCCAGCAGTGAGTTTCTCAAAGCTGAAAGACAGCTATATTTT
TRBJ1-2,TRBV18,NA,NA,CASSYGGSDGYTF,TGTGCCAGCTCATACGGGGGTTCAGACGGCTACACCTTC
TRBJ1-4,TRBV2,TRBD1,few,CASNDRAANEKLFF,TGTGCCAGCAACGACAGGGCGGCTAATGAAAAACTGTTTTTT
TRBJ2-3,TRBV7-3,NA,NA,CASAPFRTYTDTQYF,TGTGCCAGCGCACCTTTCCGCACCTACACAGATACGCAGTATTTT
TRBJ1-5,TRBV19,NA,NA,CASNLYRELPQPQHF,TGTGCCAGTAACCTCTACAGGGAGCTCCCTCAGCCCCAGCATTTT
TRBJ2-7,TRBV27,TRBD1,NA,CASSLWDRTYEQYF,TGTGCCAGCAGTTTATGGGACAGAACCTACGAGCAGTACTTC
TRBJ1-2,TRBV28,NA,NA,CASSLSLRPTAYGYTF,TGTGCCAGCAGTTTATCTCTACGACCGACAGCATATGGCTACACCTTC
TRBJ1-1,TRBV27,NA,NA,CASSLRGGVGNTEAFF,TGTGCCAGCAGTTTACGGGGCGGGGTGGGAAACACTGAAGCTTTCTTT
TRBJ2-3,TRBV23-1,TRBD2,NA,CASSQSSTSGGPGF,TGCGCCAGCAGTCAATCTTCGACTAGCGGGGGCCCTGGATTT
TRBJ1-1,TRBV5-8,TRBD1,few,CASSQGTGVTEAFF,TGTGCCAGCAGCCAGGGGACAGGGGTCACTGAAGCTTTCTTT
TRBJ2-3,TRBV15,TRBD1,NA,CATKPGQSTDTQYF,TGTGCCACCAAGCCGGGACAGAGCACAGATACGCAGTATTTT
TRBJ1-2,TRBV5-6,NA,NA,CASSLRWGLYGYTF,TGTGCCAGCAGCCTTCGGTGGGGGCTCTATGGCTACACCTTC
TRBJ1-2,TRBV9,TRBD1,once,CASSAAQGAYYGYTF,TGTGCCAGCAGCGCCGCTCAGGGGGCATACTATGGCTACACCTTC
TRBJ2-3,TRBV27,NA,NA,CASRLGVTRTADTQYF,TGTGCCAGCAGGCTCGGGGTTACACGCACGGCAGATACGCAGTATTTT
TRBJ2-6,TRBV5-1,NA,NA,CASSFTSGANVLTF,TGCGCCAGCAGCTTTACGAGCGGGGCCAACGTCCTGACTTTC
TRBJ2-1,TRBV7-6,TRBD2,NA,CASSSNSGGMYNEQFF,TGTGCCAGCAGCTCAAATAGCGGGGGGATGTACAATGAGCAGTTCTTC
TRBJ2-1,TRBV12-3/TRBV12-4,NA,NA,CASSPGWNEQFF,TGTGCCAGCAGTCCGGGTTGGAATGAGCAGTTCTTC
TRBJ1-1,TRBV29-1,NA,NA,CSVEGVREGAEAFF,TGCAGCGTTGAAGGCGTAAGGGAAGGGGCTGAAGCTTTCTTT
TRBJ1-5,TRBV29-1,TRBD1,NA,CSALGQGGQPQHF,TGCAGCGCCCTGGGACAGGGAGGTCAGCCCCAGCATTTT
TRBJ2-2,TRBV6-5,NA,few,CASSYSPTVNTGELFF,TGTGCCAGCAGTTACTCACCGACAGTGAACACCGGGGAGCTGTTTTTT
TRBJ2-5,TRBV18,TRBD1,once,CASSPPSGTGASGAKTQYF,TGTGCCAGCTCACCACCGTCCGGGACAGGGGCCTCAGGGGCGAAGACCCAGTACTTC
TRBJ1-6,TRBV3-1/TRBV3-2,TRBD1,NA,CASSQGGTGNSPLHF,TGTGCCAGCAGCCAAGGTGGGACAGGGAATTCACCCCTCCACTTT
TRBJ1-6,TRBV5-4,NA,NA,CASSSGRGNWNSYNSPLHF,TGTGCCAGCAGCTCCGGCAGGGGTAACTGGAACTCCTATAATTCACCCCTCCACTTT
TRBJ1-1,TRBV4-1,NA,NA,CASGRAGTFRLNTEAFF,TGCGCCAGCGGGCGAGCAGGAACTTTCCGCCTGAACACTGAAGCTTTCTTT
TRBJ2-2,TRBV5-1,NA,NA,CASSLRAPTDSNTGELFF,TGCGCCAGCAGCTTGAGGGCACCGACAGACTCGAACACCGGGGAGCTGTTTTTT
TRBJ1-1,TRBV6-4,TRBD1,NA,CASKLQGGDNTEAFF,TGTGCCAGCAAGCTACAGGGGGGAGATAACACTGAAGCTTTCTTT
TRBJ1-1,TRBV25-1,NA,NA,CASSDPTGRAEAFF,TGTGCCAGCAGTGACCCAACGGGGAGGGCTGAAGCTTTCTTT
TRBJ2-1,TRBV6-1,NA,NA,CASSEARNRLAPRVGRDNEQFF,TGTGCCAGTAGTGAAGCGAGGAACCGCCTAGCCCCCCGAGTTGGACGCGACAATGAGCAGTTCTTC
TRBJ1-2,TRBV9,TRBD1,NA,CASSARTGDNYGYTF,TGTGCCAGCAGCGCCCGGACAGGGGATAACTATGGCTACACCTTC
TRBJ1-6,TRBV10-1,TRBD1,once,CASRTDPGTVYSYNSPLHF,TGCGCCAGCAGGACTGACCCCGGGACAGTATACTCCTATAATTCACCCCTCCACTTT
TRBJ2-5,TRBV12-3/TRBV12-4,NA,NA,CASAGETQYF,TGTGCCAGCGCCGGGGAGACCCAGTACTTC
TRBJ2-1,TRBV3-1/TRBV3-2,TRBD2,NA,CASSQGGGSYNEQFF,TGTGCCAGCAGCCAAGGGGGGGGCTCCTACAATGAGCAGTTCTTC
TRBJ1-2,TRBV19,TRBD1,NA,CASSFSGQGGYTF,TGTGCCAGTAGTTTCAGTGGACAGGGCGGCTACACCTTC
TRBJ2-5,TRBV10-2,NA,NA,CASSGGTAQTQYF,TGCGCCAGCAGCGGAGGGACAGCCCAGACCCAGTACTTC
TRBJ1-1,TRBV6-6,NA,NA,CASSLDKRGTEAFF,TGTGCCAGCAGTCTTGACAAAAGGGGGACTGAAGCTTTCTTT
TRBJ2-7,TRBV7-9,NA,NA,CASSLDPPGAEQYF,TGTGCCAGCAGCTTAGACCCTCCAGGGGCCGAGCAGTACTTC